This TCR beta chain was recorded in a study of response to subunit inactivated influenza vaccine. Overall study findings and caveats: The study's authors posited that every seasonal influenza vaccination enlists few new T cells.

This clonotype was detected only a few times. The antigen remains unidentified. MiXCR, run by TCRdb on the RT-PCR reads, gives a single entry per CDR3 protein. The sample includes 650,000 or so distinct CDR3 sequences, about 14% of them seen just once. Germline V gives CDR1 DFQATT, CDR2 SNEGSKA (reference sequence). Between the trimmed V and J ends, which lost 0 bases and 4 bases, there was a span of 14 bases. This CDR3 is built from 15 residues. The starting material was PBMCs from blood, obtained 14 to 15 days before vaccination. The chain couples TRBV20-1 to TRBJ2-3; maybe TRBD2 (5 bases). The sequence was obtained from a man over 45 who received an inactivated influenza vaccine. DNA of the CDR3: TGCAGTGCTAGAGATCGGGGTAGCTACCCAGATACGCAGTATTTT. Its protein product is CSARDRGSYPDTQYF.